Each of the 16 T cell receptor beta chains below was sequenced from the same sample in a study of shared clonotypes between healthy human individuals. The data were produced by immunoSEQ multiplex PCR, yet TCRdb's version contains in-frame clones alone and is incomplete. Of about 2 million clones listed, about 95% are singletons. In the naive CD8 group, cells lacked CD45RO and were positively selected for CCR7, so terminally differentiated effector memory CD45RA+ cells were left out. The specimen was naive CD8+ T cells sorted from blood. Every receptor here comes from a man younger than 35 in good health.

J is TRBJ2-7 and V is TRBV19; 10 nucleotides line up with TRBD2. CDR1 is LNHDA, CDR2 SQIVND, per germline (reference sequence). V shed 4 bases, J shed 6 bases, and the junction held 3 bases outside the gene matches. This CDR3 has 13 amino acids. CDR3 sequence reads: CASSKLAGREQYF. CDR3 bases: TGTGCCAGTAGTAAACTAGCGGGACGCGAGCAGTACTTC.

Written as DNA, the CDR3 is TGTGCCATCAGCAGCGGGACAGGGCCCTACGAGCAGTACTTC. This codes for CAISSGTGPYEQYF. The chain couples TRBV10-3 to TRBJ2-7; 9 bases are a match to TRBD1. This CDR3 comprises 14 residues. V was pared by 6 bases and J by 2 bases, with 5 bases of the junction left unmatched. Per germline, CDR1 ENHRY and CDR2 SYGVKD.

Worth noting for this clone: Other DNA sequences from this sample encode an identical CDR3 as well. The rearrangement links TRBV27 to TRBJ2-7, with 11 bases matching TRBD1. The ends lost 2 bases at V and 2 bases at J; junction bases unmatched: 2. The CDR3 extends over 15 amino acids. Germline lookup yields CDR1 MNHEY and CDR2 SMNVEV (reference sequence). CDR3 region: CASSLGTGGTYEQYF. CDR3 nucleotides: TGTGCCAGCAGTTTAGGGACAGGGGGGACCTACGAGCAGTACTTC.

The chain joins TRBV7-9 to TRBJ1-1, with D tentatively TRBD1 (6 bases). This CDR3 is 16 amino acids long. CDR1 and CDR2 from the germline V gene are SEHNR and FQNEAQ (reference sequence). Trimming removed 2 bases from V and 3 bases from J, with 16 bases in between. The CDR3 DNA reads TGTGCCAGCAGCTTACTGCCAGGGGCGGGGGACACTGAAGCTTTCTTT. Protein product: CASSLLPGAGDTEAFF.

This CDR3 reads CASSPQGGGYETQYF. The CDR3 nucleotides are TGTGCCAGCAGCCCGCAGGGGGGAGGGTACGAGACCCAGTACTTC. The chain couples TRBV7-9 to TRBJ2-5; D may match TRBD1 or TRBD2 (7 bases each). The germline gives CDR1 SEHNR, CDR2 FQNEAQ (reference sequence). The length of the CDR3 is 15 residues. V was pared by 5 bases and J by 5 bases, with 18 bases between.

The chain couples TRBV7-9 to TRBJ1-5; D uncertain. Germline CDR1 reads SEHNR; CDR2 reads FQNEAQ (reference sequence). This CDR3 region has 11 residues. V was clipped by 7 bases and J by 9 bases, with 10 bases between them. CDR3 sequence reads: CASTSGGPQHF. For the CDR3, the DNA is TGTGCCAGCACTTCCGGAGGGCCCCAGCATTTT.

The CDR3 nucleotides are TGTGCCAGCAGCTTGGGACCTACATACTACGAGCAGTACTTC. Protein product: CASSLGPTYYEQYF. The chain joins TRBV5-6 to TRBJ2-7; D remains unclear. This CDR3 region has 14 residues. CDR1 is SGHDT, CDR2 YYEEEE, per germline. The ends were cut back, 0 bases at V and 3 bases at J, with 10 bases in the middle.

The chain recombines TRBV12-5 with TRBJ2-7; tentative D call: TRBD2 (6 bases). The CDR3 has 16 amino acids. The V gene lost 6 bases and the J gene lost 2 bases, with 20 bases spanning the gap. Germline V gene lookup returns CDR1 LGHNT and CDR2 FRNRAP. CDR3 nucleotides: TGTGCTAGTGGCCCCCCAACCAGCGGGCCTACCTACGAGCAGTACTTC. Its translation: CASGPPTSGPTYEQYF.

This chain uses TRBV4-1 with TRBJ2-5; D tentatively fits TRBD1 or TRBD2 (5 bases each). The CDR3 loop spans 16 amino acids. Trimming shortened V by 1 base and J by 5 bases, and 17 bases separated the two germline ends. Germline V gene data show CDR1 as MGHRA and CDR2 as YSYEKL. CDR3 protein: CASSQVMMGESETQYF. The CDR3 coding sequence is TGCGCCAGCAGCCAAGTGATGATGGGGGAATCGGAGACCCAGTACTTC.

The rearrangement links TRBV4-1 to TRBJ1-5; D unresolved. The CDR3 spans 15 residues. V lost 0 bases and J lost 5, with 11 bases in between. The germline gives CDR1 MGHRA, CDR2 YSYEKL. In nucleotides, the CDR3 is TGCGCCAGCAGCCAAGATACGGGGATGTATCAGCCCCAGCATTTT. Translation: CASSQDTGMYQPQHF.

Here the CDR3 reads CASKKVGQTYEQYF. The CDR3 bases are TGTGCCAGCAAAAAAGTAGGACAGACCTACGAGCAGTACTTC. This rearrangement joins TRBV6-1 to TRBJ2-7, with D perhaps matching TRBD1 (6 bases). Trimming stripped 7 bases from V and 2 bases from J, with 15 bases between. The V gene's germline CDR1 is MNHNS and CDR2 SASEGT. The CDR3 length is 14 residues.

J is TRBJ2-7 and V is TRBV30; D may correspond to TRBD1 or TRBD2 (6 bases each). Trimming cost V 3 bases and J 6 bases, with 12 bases left between them. From germline, CDR1 is GTSNPN and CDR2 SVGIG (reference sequence). CDR3 length: 12 residues. DNA for the CDR3: TGTGCCTGGAGACCACAGGGAGGCGAGCAGTACTTC. Amino acids: CAWRPQGGEQYF.

The chain carries TRBV9 and TRBJ2-7; D uncertain. Germline V gives CDR1 SGDLS, CDR2 YYNGEE. The V end was cut by 3 bases, the J end by 2 bases, with 12 bases between. This CDR3 region has 14 residues. The CDR3 sequence is CASSEGHSPYEQYF. DNA for the CDR3: TGTGCCAGCAGCGAAGGGCATAGCCCCTACGAGCAGTACTTC.

This CDR3 reads CASSAIDILGRETQYF. The CDR3 DNA follows: TGTGCCAGCAGCGCCATTGACATACTCGGGCGGGAGACCCAGTACTTC. The gene calls are TRBV13 and TRBJ2-5; D gene ambiguous. CDR1 and CDR2 from the germline V gene are PRHDT and FYEKMQ (reference sequence). V shed 5 bases and J shed 5 bases, with 21 bases lying between them. This CDR3 comprises 16 residues.

This chain links TRBV28 with TRBJ2-7, with D possibly being TRBD2 (6 bases). Germline-derived CDR1 and CDR2 are MDHEN and SYDVKM. The CDR3 is 14 amino acids. Trimming removed 2 bases at V and 6 bases at J, with 14 bases between. The CDR3 nucleotides read TGTGCCAGCAGTTTAATAGGACTAAACTCCGAGCAGTACTTC. Translating it yields CASSLIGLNSEQYF.

CDR3 nucleotide sequence: TGTGCCACCAGCAGAGTTGAAGGGTATGGCTACACCTTC. Its protein product is CATSRVEGYGYTF. V usage is TRBV15 and J usage is TRBJ1-2; D is ambiguous. Germline V gene sequence: CDR1 LNHNV, CDR2 YYDKDF (reference sequence). V was trimmed by 1 base and J by 5 bases, leaving 8 bases between them. The CDR3 contains 13 residues. The full variable domain, its missing parts supplied by reference TRBV15 and TRBJ1-2, is DAMVIQNPRYQVTQFGKPVTLSCSQTLNHNVMYWYQQKSSQAPKLLFHYYDKDFNNEADTPDNFQSRRPNTSFCFLDIRSPGLGDTAMYLCATSRVEGYGYTFGSGTRLTVV.